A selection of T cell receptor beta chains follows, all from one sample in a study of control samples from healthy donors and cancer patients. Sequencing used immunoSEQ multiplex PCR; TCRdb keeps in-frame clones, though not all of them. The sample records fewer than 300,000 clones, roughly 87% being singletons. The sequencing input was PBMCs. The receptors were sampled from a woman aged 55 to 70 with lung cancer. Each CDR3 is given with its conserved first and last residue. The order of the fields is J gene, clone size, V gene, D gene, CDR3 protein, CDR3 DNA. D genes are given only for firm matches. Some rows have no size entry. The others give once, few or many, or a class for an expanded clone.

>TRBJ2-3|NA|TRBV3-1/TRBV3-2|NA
CASSPRWDTDTQYF
TGTGCCAGCAGCCCCCGTTGGGACACAGATACGCAGTATTTT
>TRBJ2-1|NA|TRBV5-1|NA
CASSLDGSSYNEQFF
TGCGCCAGCAGCTTGGACGGAAGCTCCTACAATGAGCAGTTCTTC
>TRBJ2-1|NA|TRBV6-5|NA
CASKYSQSSYNEQFF
TGTGCCAGCAAATACTCCCAGAGCTCCTACAATGAGCAGTTCTTC
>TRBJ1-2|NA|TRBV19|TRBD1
CGSGGQGLSNYGYTF
TGTGGAAGTGGGGGACAGGGGCTATCTAACTATGGCTACACCTTC
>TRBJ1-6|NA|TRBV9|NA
CASTGTGSYNSPLHF
TGTGCCAGCACCGGCACGGGCTCCTATAATTCACCCCTCCACTTT
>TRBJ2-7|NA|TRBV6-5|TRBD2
CASSFGGGYEQYF
TGTGCCAGCAGTTTTGGGGGAGGGTACGAGCAGTACTTC
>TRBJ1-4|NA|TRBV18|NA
CASSPPSARGEKLFF
TGTGCCAGCTCACCACCGTCTGCGAGAGGTGAAAAACTGTTTTTT
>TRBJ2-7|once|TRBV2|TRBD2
CASSEGGLPNYEQYF
TGTGCCAGCAGTGAAGGGGGACTACCTAACTACGAGCAGTACTTC
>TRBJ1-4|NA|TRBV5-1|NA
CASAATPINEKLFF
TGCGCCAGCGCCGCGACCCCTATTAATGAAAAACTGTTTTTT
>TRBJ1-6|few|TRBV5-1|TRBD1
CASSLLGGTGDNSPLHF
TGCGCCAGCAGCTTGTTGGGAGGGACAGGCGATAATTCACCCCTCCACTTT
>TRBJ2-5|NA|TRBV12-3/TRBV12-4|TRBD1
CASSFGTEQYF
TGTGCCAGCAGTTTTGGGACAGAGCAGTACTTC
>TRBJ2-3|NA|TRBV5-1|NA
CASSLEVFTDTQYF
TGCGCCAGCAGCTTGGAGGTATTCACAGATACGCAGTATTTT
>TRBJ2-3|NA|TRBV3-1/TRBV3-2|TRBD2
CASSQSAGLAADYTQYF
TGTGCCAGCAGCCAAAGTGCCGGACTAGCGGCCGATTATACGCAGTATTTT
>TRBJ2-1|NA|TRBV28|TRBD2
CASSPAGEVANEQFF
TGTGCCAGCAGCCCAGCGGGAGAAGTTGCCAATGAGCAGTTCTTC
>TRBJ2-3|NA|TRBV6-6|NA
CASSSQGHTQYF
TGTGCCAGCAGTTCGCAGGGTCATACGCAGTATTTT
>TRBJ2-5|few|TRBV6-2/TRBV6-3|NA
CASSNFGTQYF
TGTGCCAGCAGCAATTTCGGGACCCAGTACTTC
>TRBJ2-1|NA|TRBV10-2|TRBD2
CATGVSGNYNEQFF
TGCGCCACGGGGGTGAGCGGGAATTACAATGAGCAGTTCTTC
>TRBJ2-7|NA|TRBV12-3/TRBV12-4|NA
CASSLGYEQYF
TGTGCCAGCAGTTTAGGGTATGAGCAGTACTTC
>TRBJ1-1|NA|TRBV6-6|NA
CASSIISGGDTEAFF
TGTGCCAGCAGTATAATTAGTGGAGGGGACACTGAAGCTTTCTTT
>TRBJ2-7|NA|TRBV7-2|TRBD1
CASRPDRLAYEQYF
TGTGCCAGCAGACCGGACAGGCTTGCCTACGAGCAGTACTTC
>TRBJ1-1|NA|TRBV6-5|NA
CASSADNLNTEAFF
TGTGCCAGCAGCGCGGACAACCTAAACACTGAAGCTTTCTTT
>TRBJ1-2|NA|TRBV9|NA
CASSGSGNYGYTF
TGTGCCAGCAGCGGTTCCGGAAACTATGGCTACACCTTC
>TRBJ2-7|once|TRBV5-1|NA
CASSFRGLKTDEQYF
TGCGCCAGCAGCTTTCGGGGGCTCAAGACAGACGAGCAGTACTTC
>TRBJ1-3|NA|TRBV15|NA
CATSRDRTTSGNTIYF
TGTGCCACCAGCAGAGATAGGACAACCTCTGGAAACACCATATATTTT
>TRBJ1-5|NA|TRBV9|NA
CASSDTFSNQPQHF
TGTGCCAGCAGCGACACATTTAGCAATCAGCCCCAGCATTTT
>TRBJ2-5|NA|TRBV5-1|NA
CASSLTGGVETQYF
TGCGCCAGCAGCCTCACAGGAGGGGTAGAGACCCAGTACTTC
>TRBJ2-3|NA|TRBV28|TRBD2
CASSPSGRGEDTQYF
TGTGCCAGCAGTCCCAGCGGGAGGGGAGAAGATACGCAGTATTTT
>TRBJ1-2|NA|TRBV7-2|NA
CASSSGGVNYGYTF
TGTGCCAGCAGCTCGGGGGGGGTTAACTATGGCTACACCTTC
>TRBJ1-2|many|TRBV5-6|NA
CASSLAGGAGYGYTF
TGTGCCAGCAGCTTGGCCGGGGGGGCTGGCTATGGCTACACCTTC
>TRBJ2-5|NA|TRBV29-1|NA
CSVLEGQETQYF
TGCAGCGTTCTCGAGGGGCAAGAGACCCAGTACTTC
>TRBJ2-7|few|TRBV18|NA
CASSPAGGSSYEQYF
TGTGCCAGCTCACCAGCTGGGGGGTCCTCCTACGAGCAGTACTTC
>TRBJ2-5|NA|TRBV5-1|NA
CASSLAETQYF
TGCGCCAGCAGCTTGGCGGAGACCCAGTACTTC
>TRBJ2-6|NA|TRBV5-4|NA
CASSQEGSGANVLTF
TGTGCCAGCAGCCAGGAGGGCTCTGGGGCCAACGTCCTGACTTTC
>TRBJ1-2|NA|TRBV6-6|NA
CASSQLNYGYTF
TGTGCCAGCAGCCAGCTAAACTATGGCTACACCTTC
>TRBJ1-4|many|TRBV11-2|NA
CASSLGAGANEKLFF
TGTGCCAGCAGCTTAGGTGCAGGAGCTAATGAAAAACTGTTTTTT
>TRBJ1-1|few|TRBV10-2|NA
CASSEPSMNTEAFF
TGCGCCAGCAGTGAGCCCAGCATGAACACTGAAGCTTTCTTT
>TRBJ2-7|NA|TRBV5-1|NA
CASSLDRGEQYF
TGCGCCAGCAGCTTGGATCGGGGCGAGCAGTACTTC
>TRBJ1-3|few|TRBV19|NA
CASSIVGHRGNTIYF
TGTGCCAGTAGTATCGTAGGGCACCGTGGAAACACCATATATTTT
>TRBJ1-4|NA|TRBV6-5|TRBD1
CASIRDRGPEKLFF
TGTGCCAGCATTCGAGACAGGGGGCCCGAAAAACTGTTTTTT
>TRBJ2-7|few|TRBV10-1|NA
CASSETGQRYEQYF
TGCGCCAGCAGTGAAACGGGACAAAGGTACGAGCAGTACTTC
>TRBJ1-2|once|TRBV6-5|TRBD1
CASSKRQGIDYGYTF
TGTGCCAGCAGTAAACGACAGGGTATAGACTATGGCTACACCTTC
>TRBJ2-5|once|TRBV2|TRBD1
CASSTTGVETQYF
TGTGCCAGCAGCACTACAGGGGTAGAGACCCAGTACTTC
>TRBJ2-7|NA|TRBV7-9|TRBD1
CASSLGQGRVYEQYF
TGTGCCAGCAGCTTAGGACAGGGGAGAGTCTACGAGCAGTACTTC
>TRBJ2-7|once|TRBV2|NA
CASNVMSSYEQYF
TGTGCCAGCAACGTCATGAGCTCCTACGAGCAGTACTTC
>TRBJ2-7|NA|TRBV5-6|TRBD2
CASTPLAGGKQYF
TGTGCCAGCACCCCGTTGGCGGGAGGGAAGCAGTACTTC
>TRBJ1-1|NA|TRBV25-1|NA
CASSDQGFNTEAFF
TGTGCCAGCAGTGACCAGGGATTTAACACTGAAGCTTTCTTT
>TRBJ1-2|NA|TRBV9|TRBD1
CASSLPGGQGKYTF
TGTGCCAGCAGCCTCCCCGGGGGACAGGGGAAATACACCTTC
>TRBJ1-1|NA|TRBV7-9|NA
CASSVSGFQNTEAFF
TGTGCCAGCAGCGTGTCCGGGTTTCAGAACACTGAAGCTTTCTTT